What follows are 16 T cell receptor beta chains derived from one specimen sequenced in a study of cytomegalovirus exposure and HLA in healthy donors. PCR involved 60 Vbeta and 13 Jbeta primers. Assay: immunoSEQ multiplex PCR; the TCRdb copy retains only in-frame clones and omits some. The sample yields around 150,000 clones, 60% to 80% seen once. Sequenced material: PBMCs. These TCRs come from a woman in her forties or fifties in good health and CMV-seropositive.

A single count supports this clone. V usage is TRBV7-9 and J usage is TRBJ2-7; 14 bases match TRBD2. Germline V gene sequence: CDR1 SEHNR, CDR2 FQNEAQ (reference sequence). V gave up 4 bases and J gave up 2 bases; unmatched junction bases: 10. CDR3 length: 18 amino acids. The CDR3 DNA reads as TGTGCCAGCAGCTCCCCCGGGACTAGCGGGAGACCCGCCTACGAGCAGTACTTC. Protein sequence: CASSSPGTSGRPAYEQYF.

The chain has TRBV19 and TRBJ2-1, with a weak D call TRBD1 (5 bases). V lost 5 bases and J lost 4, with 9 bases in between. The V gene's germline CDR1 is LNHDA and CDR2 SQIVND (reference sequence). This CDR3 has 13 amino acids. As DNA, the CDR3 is TGTGCCAGTAGTGGGGCAGATTACAATGAGCAGTTCTTC. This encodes CASSGADYNEQFF.

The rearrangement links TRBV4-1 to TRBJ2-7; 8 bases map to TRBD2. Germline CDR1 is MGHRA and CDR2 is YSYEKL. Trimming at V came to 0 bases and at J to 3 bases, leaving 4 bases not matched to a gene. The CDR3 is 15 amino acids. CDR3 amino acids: CASSQDGGTSYEQYF. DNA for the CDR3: TGCGCCAGCAGCCAAGATGGGGGGACTAGCTACGAGCAGTACTTC.

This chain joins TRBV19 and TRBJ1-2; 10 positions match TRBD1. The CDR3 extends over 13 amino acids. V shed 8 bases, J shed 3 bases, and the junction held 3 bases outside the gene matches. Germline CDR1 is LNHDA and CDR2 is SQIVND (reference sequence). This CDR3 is CASGTGADYGYTF. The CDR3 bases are TGTGCCAGTGGGACAGGGGCTGACTATGGCTACACCTTC.

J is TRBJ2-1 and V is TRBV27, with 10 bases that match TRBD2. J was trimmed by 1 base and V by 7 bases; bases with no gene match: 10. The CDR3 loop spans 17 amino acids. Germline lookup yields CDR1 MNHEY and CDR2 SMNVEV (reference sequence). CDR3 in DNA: TGTGCCAGCAACTCGGATAGCGGGGGGCCATCCTACAATGAGCAGTTCTTC. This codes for CASNSDSGGPSYNEQFF.

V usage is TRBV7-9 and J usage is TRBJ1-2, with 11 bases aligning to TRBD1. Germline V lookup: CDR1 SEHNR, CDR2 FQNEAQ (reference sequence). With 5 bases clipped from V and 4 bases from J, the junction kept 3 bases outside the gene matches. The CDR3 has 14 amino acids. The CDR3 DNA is TGTGCCAGCAGCCCCGGGACAGGGGGCTATGGCTACACCTTC. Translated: CASSPGTGGYGYTF.

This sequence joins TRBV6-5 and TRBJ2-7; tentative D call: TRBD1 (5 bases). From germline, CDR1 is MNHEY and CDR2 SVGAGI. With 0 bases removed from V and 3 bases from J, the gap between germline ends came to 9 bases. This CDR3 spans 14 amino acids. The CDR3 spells CASSYSKGIYEQYF. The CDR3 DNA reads TGTGCCAGCAGTTACTCGAAGGGGATCTACGAGCAGTACTTC.

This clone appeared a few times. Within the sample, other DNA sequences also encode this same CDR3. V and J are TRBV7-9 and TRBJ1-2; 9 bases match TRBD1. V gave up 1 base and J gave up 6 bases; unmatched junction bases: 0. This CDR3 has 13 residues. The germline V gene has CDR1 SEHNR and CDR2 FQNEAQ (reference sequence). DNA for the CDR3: TGTGCCAGCAGCTTAGGGACAGGGGATGGCTACACCTTC. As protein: CASSLGTGDGYTF.

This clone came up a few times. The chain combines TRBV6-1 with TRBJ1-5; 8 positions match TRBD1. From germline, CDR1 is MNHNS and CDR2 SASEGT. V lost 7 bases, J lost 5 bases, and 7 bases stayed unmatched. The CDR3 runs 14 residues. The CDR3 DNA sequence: TGTGCCAGCACCCCGGACAGGGCGGATCAGCCCCAGCATTTT. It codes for CASTPDRADQPQHF.

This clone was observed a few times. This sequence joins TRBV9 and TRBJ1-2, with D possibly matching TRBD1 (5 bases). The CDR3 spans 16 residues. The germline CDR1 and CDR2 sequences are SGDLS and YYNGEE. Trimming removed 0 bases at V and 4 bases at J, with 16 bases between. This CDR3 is CASSVGIGGSGYGYTF. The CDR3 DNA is TGTGCCAGCAGCGTAGGAATTGGGGGGAGCGGCTATGGCTACACCTTC.

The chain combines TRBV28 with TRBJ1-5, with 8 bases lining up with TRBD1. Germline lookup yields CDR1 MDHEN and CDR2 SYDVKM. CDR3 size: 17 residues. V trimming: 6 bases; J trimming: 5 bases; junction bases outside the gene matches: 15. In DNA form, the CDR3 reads TGTGCCAGCAGGAGGGACAGGCGCTCGGGTATGGATCAGCCCCAGCATTTT. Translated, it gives CASRRDRRSGMDQPQHF.

The CDR3 sequence: CASSMGTGFQETQYF. DNA for the CDR3: TGTGCCAGTAGTATGGGGACAGGGTTTCAAGAGACCCAGTACTTC. The rearrangement links TRBV19 to TRBJ2-5, with 9 bases matching TRBD1. The CDR3 has 15 residues. Germline values: CDR1 LNHDA, CDR2 SQIVND (reference sequence). Trimming took 3 bases from V and 2 from J; bases not matched to a gene: 4. Using reference TRBV19 and TRBJ2-5 for the parts outside the CDR3, the full variable domain is DGGITQSPKYLFRKEGQNVTLSCEQNLNHDAMYWYRQDPGQGLRLIYYSQIVNDFQKGDIAEGYSVSREKKESFPLTVTSAQKNPTAFYLCASSMGTGFQETQYFGPGTRLLVL.

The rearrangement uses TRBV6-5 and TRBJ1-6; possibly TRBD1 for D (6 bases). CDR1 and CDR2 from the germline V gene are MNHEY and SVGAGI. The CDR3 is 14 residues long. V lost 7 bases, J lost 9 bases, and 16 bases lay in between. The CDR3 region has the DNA TGTGCCAGCACCCACAGGGAGGGAAGTTCACCCCTCCACTTT. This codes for CASTHREGSSPLHF.

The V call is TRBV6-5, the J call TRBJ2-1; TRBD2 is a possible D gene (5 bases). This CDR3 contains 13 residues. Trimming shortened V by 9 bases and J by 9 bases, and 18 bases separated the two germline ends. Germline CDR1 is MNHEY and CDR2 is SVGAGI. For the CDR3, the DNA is TGTGCCAGTTTAGGTGGGAGTGGGCTTGAGCAGTTCTTC. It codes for CASLGGSGLEQFF.

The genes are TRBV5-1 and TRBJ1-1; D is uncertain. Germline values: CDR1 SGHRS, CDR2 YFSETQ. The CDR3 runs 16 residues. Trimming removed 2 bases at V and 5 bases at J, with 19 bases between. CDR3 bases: TGCGCCAGCAGCTTCTTTGGTTCGGAACGAGGGACTGAAGCTTTCTTT. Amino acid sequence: CASSFFGSERGTEAFF.

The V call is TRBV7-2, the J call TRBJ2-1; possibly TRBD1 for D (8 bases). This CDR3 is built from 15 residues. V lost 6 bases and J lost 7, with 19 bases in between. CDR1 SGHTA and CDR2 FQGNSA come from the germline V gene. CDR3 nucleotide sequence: TGTGCCAGCAGGAGACAGGGGAACGGGGGGAATGAGCAGTTCTTC. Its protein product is CASRRQGNGGNEQFF.